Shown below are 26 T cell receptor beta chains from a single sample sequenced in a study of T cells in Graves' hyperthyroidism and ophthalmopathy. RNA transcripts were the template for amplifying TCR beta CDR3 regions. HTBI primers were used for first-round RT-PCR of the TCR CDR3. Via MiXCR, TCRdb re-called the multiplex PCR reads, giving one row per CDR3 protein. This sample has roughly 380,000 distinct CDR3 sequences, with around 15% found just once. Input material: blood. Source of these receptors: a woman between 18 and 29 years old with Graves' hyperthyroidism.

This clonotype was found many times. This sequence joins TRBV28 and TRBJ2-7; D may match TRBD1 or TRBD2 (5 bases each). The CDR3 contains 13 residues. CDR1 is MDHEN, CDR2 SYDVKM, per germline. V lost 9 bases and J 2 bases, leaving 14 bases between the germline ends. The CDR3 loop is CASKLEGPYEQYF. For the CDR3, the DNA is TGTGCCAGTAAACTCGAGGGGCCCTACGAGCAGTACTTC. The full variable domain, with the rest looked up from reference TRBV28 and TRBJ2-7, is DVKVTQSSRYLVKRTGEKVFLECVQDMDHENMFWYRQDPGLGLRLIYFSYDVKMKEKGDIPEGYSVSREKKERFSLILESASTNQTSMYLCASKLEGPYEQYFGPGTRLTVT.

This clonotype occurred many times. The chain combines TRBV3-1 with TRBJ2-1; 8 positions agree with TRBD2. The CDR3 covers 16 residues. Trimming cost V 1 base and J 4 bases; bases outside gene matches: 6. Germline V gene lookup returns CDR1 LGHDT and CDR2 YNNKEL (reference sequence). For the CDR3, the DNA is TGTGCCAGCAGCCAAGCTTCACTAGCGGAATACAATGAGCAGTTCTTC. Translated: CASSQASLAEYNEQFF.

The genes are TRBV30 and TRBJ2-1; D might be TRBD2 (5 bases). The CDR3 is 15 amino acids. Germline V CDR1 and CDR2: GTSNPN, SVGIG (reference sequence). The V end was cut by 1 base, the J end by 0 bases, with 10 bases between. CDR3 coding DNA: TGTGCCTGGAGTGAGGACTGGGCCTCCTACAATGAGCAGTTCTTC. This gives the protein CAWSEDWASYNEQFF. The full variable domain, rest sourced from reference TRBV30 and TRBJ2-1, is SQTIHQWPATLVQPVGSPLSLECTVEGTSNPNLYWYRQAAGRGLQLLFYSVGIGQISSEVPQNLSASRPQDRQFILSSKKLLLSDSGFYLCAWSEDWASYNEQFFGPGTRLTVL.

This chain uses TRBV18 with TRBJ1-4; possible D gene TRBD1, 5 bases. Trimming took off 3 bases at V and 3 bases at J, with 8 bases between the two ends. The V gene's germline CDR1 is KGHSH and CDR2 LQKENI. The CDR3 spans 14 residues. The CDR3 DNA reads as TGTGCCAGCTCACCCGGGGCGGCTAATGAAAAACTGTTTTTT. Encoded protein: CASSPGAANEKLFF. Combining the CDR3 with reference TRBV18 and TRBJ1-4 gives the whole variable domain NAGVMQNPRHLVRRRGQEARLRCSPMKGHSHVYWYRQLPEEGLKFMVYLQKENIIDESGMPKERFSAEFPKEGPSILRIQQVVRGDSAAYFCASSPGAANEKLFFGSGTQLSVL.

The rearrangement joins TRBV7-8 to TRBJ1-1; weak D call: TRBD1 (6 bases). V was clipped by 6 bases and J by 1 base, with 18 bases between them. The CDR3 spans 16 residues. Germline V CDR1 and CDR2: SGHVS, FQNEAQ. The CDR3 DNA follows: TGTGCCAGCAGACTACCGGGCGGGACAACGAACACTGAAGCTTTCTTT. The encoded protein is CASRLPGGTTNTEAFF.

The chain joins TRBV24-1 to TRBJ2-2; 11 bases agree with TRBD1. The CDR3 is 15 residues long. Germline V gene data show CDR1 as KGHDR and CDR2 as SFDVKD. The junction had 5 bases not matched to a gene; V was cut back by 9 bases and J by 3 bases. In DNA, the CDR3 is TGTGCCACCGGAAAGGGACAGGGGGACACCGGGGAGCTGTTTTTT. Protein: CATGKGQGDTGELFF.

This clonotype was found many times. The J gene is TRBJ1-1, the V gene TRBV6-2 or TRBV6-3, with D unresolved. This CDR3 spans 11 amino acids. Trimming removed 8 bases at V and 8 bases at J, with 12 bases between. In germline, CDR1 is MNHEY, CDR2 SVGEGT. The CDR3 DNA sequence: TGTGCCAGCGGTACGATGGCCGAAGCTTTCTTT. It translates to CASGTMAEAFF.

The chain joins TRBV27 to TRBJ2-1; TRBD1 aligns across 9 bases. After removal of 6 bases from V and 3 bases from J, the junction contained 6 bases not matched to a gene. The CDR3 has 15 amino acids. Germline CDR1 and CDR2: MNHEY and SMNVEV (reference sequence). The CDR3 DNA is TGTGCCAGCAGACCCGACAGGGGGAACTACAATGAGCAGTTCTTC. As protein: CASRPDRGNYNEQFF.

The CDR3 spells CASSRIKGNSPLHF. CDR3 sequence (DNA): TGTGCCAGCAGCCGAATTAAGGGGAATTCACCCCTCCACTTT. The chain carries TRBV3-1 and TRBJ1-6; D might be TRBD1 (5 bases). V was cut by 4 bases and J by 7 bases, with 11 bases left in between. The germline CDR1 and CDR2 sequences are LGHDT and YNNKEL (reference sequence). The CDR3 contains 14 residues.

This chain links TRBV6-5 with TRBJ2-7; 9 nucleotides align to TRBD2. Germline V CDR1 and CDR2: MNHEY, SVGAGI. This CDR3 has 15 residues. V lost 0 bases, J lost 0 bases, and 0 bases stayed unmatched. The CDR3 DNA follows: TGTGCCAGCAGTTACTCACTAGCGGGCTCCTACGAGCAGTACTTC. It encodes CASSYSLAGSYEQYF.

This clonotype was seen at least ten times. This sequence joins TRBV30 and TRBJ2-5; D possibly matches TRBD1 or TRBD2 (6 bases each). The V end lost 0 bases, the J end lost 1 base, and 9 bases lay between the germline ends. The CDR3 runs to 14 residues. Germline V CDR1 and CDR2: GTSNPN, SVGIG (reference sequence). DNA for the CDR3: TGTGCCTGGAGTGTACGGGGGCGCCAAGAGACCCAGTACTTC. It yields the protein CAWSVRGRQETQYF.

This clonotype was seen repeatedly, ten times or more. CDR3 in amino acids: CASSPSRATNEKLFF. Here the CDR3 DNA reads TGTGCCAGCAGCCCCTCGAGGGCAACTAATGAAAAACTGTTTTTT. The chain uses TRBV28 and TRBJ1-4; the D is unclear. Trimming left V 6 bases short and J 0 bases short, with 11 bases between. Germline lookup yields CDR1 MDHEN and CDR2 SYDVKM. The CDR3 runs 15 residues.

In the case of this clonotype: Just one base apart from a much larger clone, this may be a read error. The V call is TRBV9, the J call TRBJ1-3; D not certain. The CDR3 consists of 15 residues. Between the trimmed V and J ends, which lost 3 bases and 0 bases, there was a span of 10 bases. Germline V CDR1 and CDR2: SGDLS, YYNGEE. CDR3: CASSAGLNSGNTIYF. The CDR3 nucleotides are TGTGCCAGCAGCGCCGGACTGAACTCTGGAAACACCATATATTTT.

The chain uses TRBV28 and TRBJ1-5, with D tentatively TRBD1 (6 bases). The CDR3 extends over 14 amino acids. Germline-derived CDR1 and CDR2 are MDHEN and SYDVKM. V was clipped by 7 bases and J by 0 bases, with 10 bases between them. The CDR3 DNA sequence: TGTGCCAGCAATGTAGGGGGTAGCAATCAGCCCCAGCATTTT. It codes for CASNVGGSNQPQHF.

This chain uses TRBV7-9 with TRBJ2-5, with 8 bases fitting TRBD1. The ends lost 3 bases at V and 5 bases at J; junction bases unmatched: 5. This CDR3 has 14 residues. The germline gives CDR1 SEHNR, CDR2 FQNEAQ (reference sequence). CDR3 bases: TGTGCCAGCAGCTTTCAGGGGGCGCGGGAGACCCAGTACTTC. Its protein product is CASSFQGARETQYF.

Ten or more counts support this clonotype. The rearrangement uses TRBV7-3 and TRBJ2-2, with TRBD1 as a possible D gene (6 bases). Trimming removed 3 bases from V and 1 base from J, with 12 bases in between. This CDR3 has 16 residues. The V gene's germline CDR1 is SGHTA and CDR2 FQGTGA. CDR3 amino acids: CASSFSRTENTGELFF. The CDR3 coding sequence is TGTGCCAGCAGCTTTTCTAGGACAGAGAACACCGGGGAGCTGTTTTTT.

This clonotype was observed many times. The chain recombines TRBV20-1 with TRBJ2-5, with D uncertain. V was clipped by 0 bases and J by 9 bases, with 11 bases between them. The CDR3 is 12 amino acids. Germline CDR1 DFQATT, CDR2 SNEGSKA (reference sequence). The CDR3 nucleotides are TGCAGTGCTAGAGATCCCCAAAAGGCCCAGTACTTC. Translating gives CSARDPQKAQYF.

DNA for the CDR3: TGTGCCAGTAGGGACGGAACAAACTACAATGAGCAGTTCTTC. Translating it yields CASRDGTNYNEQFF. The genes are TRBV2 and TRBJ2-1; possibly TRBD1 or TRBD2 for D (5 bases each). The CDR3 contains 14 residues. From germline, CDR1 is SNHLY and CDR2 FYNNEI. Trimming left V 9 bases short and J 3 bases short, with 15 bases between.

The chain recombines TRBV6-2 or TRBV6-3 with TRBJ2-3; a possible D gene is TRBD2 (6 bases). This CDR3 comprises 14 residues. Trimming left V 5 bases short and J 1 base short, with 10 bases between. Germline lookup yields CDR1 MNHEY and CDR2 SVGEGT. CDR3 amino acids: CASSVASGTDTQYF. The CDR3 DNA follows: TGTGCCAGCAGTGTGGCTAGCGGCACAGATACGCAGTATTTT.

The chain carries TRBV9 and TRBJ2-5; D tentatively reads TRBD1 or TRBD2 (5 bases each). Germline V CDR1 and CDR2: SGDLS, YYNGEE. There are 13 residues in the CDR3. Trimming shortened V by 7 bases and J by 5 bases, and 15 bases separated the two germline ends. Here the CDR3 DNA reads TGTGCCAGCGGGGTGGGGACGGGGGAGACCCAGTACTTC. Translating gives CASGVGTGETQYF. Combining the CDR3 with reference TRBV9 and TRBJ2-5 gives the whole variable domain DSGVTQTPKHLITATGQRVTLRCSPRSGDLSVYWYQQSLDQGLQFLIQYYNGEERAKGNILERFSAQQFPDLHSELNLSSLELGDSALYFCASGVGTGETQYFGPGTRLLVL.

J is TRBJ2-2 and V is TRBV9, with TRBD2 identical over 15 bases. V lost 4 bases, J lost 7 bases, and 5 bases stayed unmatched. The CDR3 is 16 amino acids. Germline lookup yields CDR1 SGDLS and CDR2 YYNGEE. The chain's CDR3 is CASSMGLAGGSGELFF. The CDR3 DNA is TGTGCCAGCAGCATGGGACTAGCGGGAGGAAGCGGGGAGCTGTTTTTT.

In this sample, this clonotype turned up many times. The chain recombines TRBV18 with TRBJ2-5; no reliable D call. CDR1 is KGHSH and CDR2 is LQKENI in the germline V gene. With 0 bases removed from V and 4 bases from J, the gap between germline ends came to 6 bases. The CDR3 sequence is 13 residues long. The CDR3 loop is CASSPPISETQYF. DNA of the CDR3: TGTGCCAGCTCACCACCGATCTCAGAGACCCAGTACTTC.

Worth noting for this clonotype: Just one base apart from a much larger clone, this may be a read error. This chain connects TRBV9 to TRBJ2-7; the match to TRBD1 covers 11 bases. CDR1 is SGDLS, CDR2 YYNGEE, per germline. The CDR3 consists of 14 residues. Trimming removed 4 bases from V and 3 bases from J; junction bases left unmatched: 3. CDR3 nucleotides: TGTGCCAGCAGCCCGGACAGGGGGCACTACGAGCAGTACTTC. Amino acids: CASSPDRGHYEQYF.

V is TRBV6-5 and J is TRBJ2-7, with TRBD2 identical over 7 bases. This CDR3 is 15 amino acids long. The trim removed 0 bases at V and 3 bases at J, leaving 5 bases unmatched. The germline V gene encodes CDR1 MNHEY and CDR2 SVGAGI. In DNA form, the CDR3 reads TGTGCCAGCAGTTACTCAGCGGGGAGCTACTACGAGCAGTACTTC. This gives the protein CASSYSAGSYYEQYF.

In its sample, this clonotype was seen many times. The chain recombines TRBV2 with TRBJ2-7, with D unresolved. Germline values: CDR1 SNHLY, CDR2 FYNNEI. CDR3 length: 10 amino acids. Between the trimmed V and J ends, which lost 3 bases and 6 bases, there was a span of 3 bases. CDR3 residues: CASSEAEQYF. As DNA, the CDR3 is TGTGCCAGCAGTGAGGCCGAGCAGTACTTC.

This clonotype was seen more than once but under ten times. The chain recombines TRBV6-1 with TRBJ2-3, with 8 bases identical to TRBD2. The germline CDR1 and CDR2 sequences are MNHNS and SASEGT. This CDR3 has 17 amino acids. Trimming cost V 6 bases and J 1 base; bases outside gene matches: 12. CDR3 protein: CASRPPAGAGGTDTQYF. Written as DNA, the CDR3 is TGTGCCAGCAGGCCACCAGCGGGAGCTGGGGGCACAGATACGCAGTATTTT.